The present T cell receptor beta chain was sequenced within a study of cytotoxic CD8 clonotypes in ibrutinib-treated CLL. Study in general: Among the samples, the mean was roughly 260,000 productive templates and some 94,000 productive rearrangements. Whole-study findings and limits: Clonality went up at the time of ibrutinib response, stayed stable in sustained remission, and later dropped back toward its baseline level at progression.

TCR beta libraries used about 2 micrograms of DNA from cryopreserved PBMCs. In regard to this clone: Its antigen is not known.

Depths of 1 in 200,000 to 1 in 1 million T cells were the sequencing target. Profiled with immunoSEQ multiplex PCR; TCRdb holds only in-frame clones, not every one. The sample holds 300,000 or so clones, 60% to 80% seen once. Germline V gene lookup returns CDR1 SGHVS and CDR2 FQNEAQ. CDR3 length equals 14 residues. V gave up 2 bases and J gave up 6 bases, with 14 bases separating them. This TCR was recovered from a human donor with chronic lymphocytic leukemia. This chain uses TRBV7-8 with TRBJ2-7, with D maybe TRBD1 (5 bases). The sample consisted of PBMCs, taken after 36 months of ibrutinib treatment. The CDR3 reads CASSLIGAPIEQYF. The CDR3 DNA follows: TGTGCCAGCAGCTTAATTGGGGCCCCGATCGAGCAGTACTTC.